This TCR beta chain derives from a study of T cell responses to AZD1222 COVID-19 vaccine. Notes on the study in general: When two AZD1222 doses had been given, Spike-specific TCR breadth and depth rose.

TCRdb keeps only in-frame clones here, not all; method: immunoSEQ multiplex PCR. The repertoire consists of about 120,000 clones, with around 87% occurring once and the leading ten covering approximately 12%. A note on this clone: The antigen is not known.

The V gene end was trimmed by 4 bases and the J gene end by 0 bases; junction bases not matched to a gene: 11. Germline CDR1 and CDR2: SQVTM and ANQGSEA. CDR3 length: 16 amino acids. This material consisted of peripheral blood, taken on day 0 of AZD1222 vaccination. The J gene is TRBJ1-1, the V gene TRBV29-1; TRBD1 agrees at 7 bases. The TCR originated in an adult in good health. CDR3 bases: TGCAGCGTTGGGGACAGCACAAGCCGAATGAACACTGAAGCTTTCTTT. Translating it yields CSVGDSTSRMNTEAFF.